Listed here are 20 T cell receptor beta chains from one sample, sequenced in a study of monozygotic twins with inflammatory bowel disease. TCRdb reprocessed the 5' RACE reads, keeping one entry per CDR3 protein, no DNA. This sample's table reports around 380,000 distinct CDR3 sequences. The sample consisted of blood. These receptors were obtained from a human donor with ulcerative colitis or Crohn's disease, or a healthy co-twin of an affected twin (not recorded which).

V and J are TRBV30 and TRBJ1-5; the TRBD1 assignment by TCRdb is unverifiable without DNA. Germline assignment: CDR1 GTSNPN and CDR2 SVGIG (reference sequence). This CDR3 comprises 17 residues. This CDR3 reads CAWSNRDAGVGNQPQHF.

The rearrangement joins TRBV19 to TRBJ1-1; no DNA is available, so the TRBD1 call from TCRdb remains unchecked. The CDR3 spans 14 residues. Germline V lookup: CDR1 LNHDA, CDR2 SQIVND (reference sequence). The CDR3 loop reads CASSFPPGNTEAFF. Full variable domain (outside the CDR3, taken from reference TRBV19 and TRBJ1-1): DGGITQSPKYLFRKEGQNVTLSCEQNLNHDAMYWYRQDPGQGLRLIYYSQIVNDFQKGDIAEGYSVSREKKESFPLTVTSAQKNPTAFYLCASSFPPGNTEAFFGQGTRLTVV.

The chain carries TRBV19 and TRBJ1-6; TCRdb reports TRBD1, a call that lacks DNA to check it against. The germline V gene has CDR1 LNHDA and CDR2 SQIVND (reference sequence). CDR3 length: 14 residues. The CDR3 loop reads CASRRTDTNSPLHF.

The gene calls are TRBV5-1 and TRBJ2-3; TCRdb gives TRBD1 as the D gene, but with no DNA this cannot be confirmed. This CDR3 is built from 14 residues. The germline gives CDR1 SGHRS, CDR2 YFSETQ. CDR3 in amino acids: CASSSWDSTDTQYF.

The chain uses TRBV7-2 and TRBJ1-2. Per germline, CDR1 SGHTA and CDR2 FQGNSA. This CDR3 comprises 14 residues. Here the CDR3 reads CASAQTDLNYGYTF.

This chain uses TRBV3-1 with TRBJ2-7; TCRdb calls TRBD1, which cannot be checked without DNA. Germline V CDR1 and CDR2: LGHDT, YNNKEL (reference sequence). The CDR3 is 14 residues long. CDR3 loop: CASSRGQGRHEQYF.

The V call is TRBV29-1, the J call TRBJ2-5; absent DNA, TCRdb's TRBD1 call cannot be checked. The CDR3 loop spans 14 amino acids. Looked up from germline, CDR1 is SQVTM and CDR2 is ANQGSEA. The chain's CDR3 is CSVAAGTGLETQYF.

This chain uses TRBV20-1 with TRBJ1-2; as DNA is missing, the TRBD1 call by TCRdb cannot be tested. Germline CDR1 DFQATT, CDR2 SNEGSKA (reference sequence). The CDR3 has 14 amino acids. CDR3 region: CSALSTGRGKGYTF.

The chain's CDR3 is CASSHGDTQYF. V is TRBV6-5 and J is TRBJ2-3. This CDR3 contains 11 residues. Germline-derived CDR1 and CDR2 are MNHEY and SVGAGI.

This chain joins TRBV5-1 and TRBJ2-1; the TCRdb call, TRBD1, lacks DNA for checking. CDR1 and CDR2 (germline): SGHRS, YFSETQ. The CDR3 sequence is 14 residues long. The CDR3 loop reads CASRGTGNYNEQFF. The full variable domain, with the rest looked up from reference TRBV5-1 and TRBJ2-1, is KAGVTQTPRYLIKTRGQQVTLSCSPISGHRSVSWYQQTPGQGLQFLFEYFSETQRNKGNFPGRFSGRQFSNSRSEMNVSTLELGDSALYLCASRGTGNYNEQFFGPGTRLTVL.

The CDR3 sequence: CATDPSGTNTEAFF. The chain recombines TRBV5-1 with TRBJ1-1. The CDR3 is 14 amino acids. Germline CDR1 and CDR2: SGHRS and YFSETQ.

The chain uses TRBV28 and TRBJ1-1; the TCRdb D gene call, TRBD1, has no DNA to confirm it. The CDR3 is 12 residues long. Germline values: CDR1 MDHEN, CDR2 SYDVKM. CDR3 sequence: CAGKTGGTEAFF.

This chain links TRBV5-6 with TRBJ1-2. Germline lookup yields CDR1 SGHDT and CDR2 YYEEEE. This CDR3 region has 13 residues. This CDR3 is CASSLGVNYGYTF.

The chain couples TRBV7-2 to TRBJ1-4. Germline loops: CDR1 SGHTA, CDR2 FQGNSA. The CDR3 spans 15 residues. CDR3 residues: CASSVQTYGGEKLFF.

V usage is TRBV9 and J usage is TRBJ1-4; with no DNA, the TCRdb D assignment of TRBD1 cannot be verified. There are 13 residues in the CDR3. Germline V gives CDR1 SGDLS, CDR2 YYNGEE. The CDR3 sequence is CASSGGRGGVLFF.

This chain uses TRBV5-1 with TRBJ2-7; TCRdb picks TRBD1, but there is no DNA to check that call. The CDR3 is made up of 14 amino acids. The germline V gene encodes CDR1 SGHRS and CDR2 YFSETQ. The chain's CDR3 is CASSSPGGNYEQYF.

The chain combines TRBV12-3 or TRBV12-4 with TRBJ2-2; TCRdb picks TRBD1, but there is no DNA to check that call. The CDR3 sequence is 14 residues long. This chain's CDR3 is CAIRQGGGTGELFF.

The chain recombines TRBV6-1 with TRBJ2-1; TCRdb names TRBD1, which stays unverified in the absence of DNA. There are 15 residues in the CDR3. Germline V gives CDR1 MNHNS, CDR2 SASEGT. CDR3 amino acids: CASTARGRGYNEQFF.

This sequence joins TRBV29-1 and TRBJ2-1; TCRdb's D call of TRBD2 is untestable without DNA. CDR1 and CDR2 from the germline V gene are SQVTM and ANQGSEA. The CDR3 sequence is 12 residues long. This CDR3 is CSVLAGVDEQFF.

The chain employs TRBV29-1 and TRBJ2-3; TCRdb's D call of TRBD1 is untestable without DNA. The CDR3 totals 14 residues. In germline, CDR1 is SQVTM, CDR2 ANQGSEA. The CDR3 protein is CSVGRGESTDTQYF.